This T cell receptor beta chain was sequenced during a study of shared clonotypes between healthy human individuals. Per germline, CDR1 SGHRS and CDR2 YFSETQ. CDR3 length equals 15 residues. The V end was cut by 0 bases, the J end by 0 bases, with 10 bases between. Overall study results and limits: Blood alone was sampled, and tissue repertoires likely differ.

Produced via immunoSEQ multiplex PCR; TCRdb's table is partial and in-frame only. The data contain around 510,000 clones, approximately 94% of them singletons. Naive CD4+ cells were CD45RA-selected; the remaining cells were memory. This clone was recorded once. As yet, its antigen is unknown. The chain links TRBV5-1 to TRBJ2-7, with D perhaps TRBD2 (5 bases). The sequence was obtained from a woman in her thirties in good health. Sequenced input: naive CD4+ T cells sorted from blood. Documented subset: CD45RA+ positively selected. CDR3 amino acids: CASSLVSGNSYEQYF. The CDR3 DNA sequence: TGCGCCAGCAGCTTGGTCTCCGGGAACTCCTACGAGCAGTACTTC.